This T cell receptor beta chain was captured in a study of blood T cell repertoires in COVID-19. Turning to the study itself: Each recovered donor of Cohort 3 presented with two negative PCRs, clearance, or symptom resolution. There were acute and convalescent COVID-19 samples, and they came from the United States, Italy and Spain. PBMCs, B-cell-depleted T cells, or T cells provided the cDNA or gDNA that made up the material.

CDR1 and CDR2 (germline): SGHRS, YFSETQ. Between the trimmed V and J ends, which lost 4 bases and 8 bases, there was a span of 18 bases. CDR3 size: 14 residues. The table lists this clone with a few counts. As processed by the authors: Reference gene primer amplification gave estimated nucleated cell counts. Profiling relied on immunoSEQ multiplex PCR, and the TCRdb table lists in-frame clones only, not all of them. That table gives V, J and clone size, and the DNA gave D and trimming. The sample yields more than 200,000 clones, around 87% seen once. The TCR was taken from a man aged 30 to 39 in a cohort exposed to, infected with or recovered from COVID-19 (not recorded which). The sample comprised PBMCs or T cells enriched from blood (not recorded which). The chain combines TRBV5-1 with TRBJ1-1; D remains unclear. CDR3 in DNA: TGCGCCAGCAGCCCACGGACCAACTCGGGGGAAGCTTTCTTT. Its translation: CASSPRTNSGEAFF.